The entry that follows covers one T cell receptor beta chain sequence. Antigen: not known. These data come from a study of coeliac disease. Sequencing was performed with immunoSEQ multiplex PCR; in TCRdb, only in-frame clones are kept and a portion is missing. The repertoire holds about 4,000 clones, with under 70% as singletons. Study results and limitations: The authors judged this method unsuitable for unbiased gliadin-specific T cell detection. Intraepithelial and lamina propria fractions were not highly pure.

The junction had 6 bases not matched to a gene; V was cut back by 6 bases and J by 2 bases. Germline V lookup: CDR1 MDHEN, CDR2 SYDVKM. The length of the CDR3 is 15 residues. The clonotype originates from a woman aged 30 to 39 without celiac disease. The genes are TRBV28 and TRBJ2-3, with TRBD1 matching over 9 bases. The source material was lymphocytes from the gut lamina propria. CDR3 nucleotide sequence: TGTGCCAGCAGACAGACAGGGGGGGACACAGATACGCAGTATTTT. It is translated as CASRQTGGDTDTQYF.